Listed below are T cell receptor beta chains from one sample, sequenced in a study of shared clonotypes between healthy human individuals. Here immunoSEQ multiplex PCR was the method, and the copy in TCRdb shows in-frame clones only, minus some. The sample lists about 520,000 clones, approximately 95% occurring once. The sample comprised naive CD4+ T cells sorted from blood. These receptor sequences come from a woman between 25 and 40 years old in good health. CDR3s include the opening cysteine and the closing phenylalanine or tryptophan. Each record gives: V gene, J gene, CDR3 protein.

TRBV7-9	TRBJ1-2	CASSLAGRGYTF
TRBV10-1	TRBJ1-1	CASSPGPGTEAFF
TRBV7-9	TRBJ2-7	CASRTGTSGSYEQYF
TRBV19	TRBJ2-7	CASSPRTSGYEQYF
TRBV6-4	TRBJ2-5	CASRSGTDVQETQYF
TRBV28	NA	CASSSIGPTYEQYF
TRBV12-2	TRBJ1-1	CASRHKARAVRRTEAFF
TRBV28	TRBJ1-2	CASNILGVVDGYTF
TRBV10-3	TRBJ2-7	CAISAGGSFYEQYF
TRBV19	TRBJ2-3	CASSIGSPLATDTQYF
TRBV30	TRBJ2-7	CVWEHKAGGYEQYF
TRBV18	TRBJ1-5	CASSPVNNQPQHF
TRBV5-4	TRBJ2-5	CASSLGTSGGGETQYF